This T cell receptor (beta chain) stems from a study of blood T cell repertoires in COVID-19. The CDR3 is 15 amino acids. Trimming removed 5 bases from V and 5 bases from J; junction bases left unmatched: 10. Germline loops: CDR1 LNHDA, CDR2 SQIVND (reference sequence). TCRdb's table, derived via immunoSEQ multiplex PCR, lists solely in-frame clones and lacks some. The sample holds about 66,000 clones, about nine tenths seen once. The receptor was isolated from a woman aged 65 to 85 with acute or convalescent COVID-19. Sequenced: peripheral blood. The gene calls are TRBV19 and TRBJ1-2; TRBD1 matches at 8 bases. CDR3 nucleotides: TGTGCCAGTAGTCCAGGACAGGGATTACGATATGGCTACACCTTC. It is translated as CASSPGQGLRYGYTF. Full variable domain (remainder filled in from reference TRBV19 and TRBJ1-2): DGGITQSPKYLFRKEGQNVTLSCEQNLNHDAMYWYRQDPGQGLRLIYYSQIVNDFQKGDIAEGYSVSREKKESFPLTVTSAQKNPTAFYLCASSPGQGLRYGYTFGSGTRLTVV.